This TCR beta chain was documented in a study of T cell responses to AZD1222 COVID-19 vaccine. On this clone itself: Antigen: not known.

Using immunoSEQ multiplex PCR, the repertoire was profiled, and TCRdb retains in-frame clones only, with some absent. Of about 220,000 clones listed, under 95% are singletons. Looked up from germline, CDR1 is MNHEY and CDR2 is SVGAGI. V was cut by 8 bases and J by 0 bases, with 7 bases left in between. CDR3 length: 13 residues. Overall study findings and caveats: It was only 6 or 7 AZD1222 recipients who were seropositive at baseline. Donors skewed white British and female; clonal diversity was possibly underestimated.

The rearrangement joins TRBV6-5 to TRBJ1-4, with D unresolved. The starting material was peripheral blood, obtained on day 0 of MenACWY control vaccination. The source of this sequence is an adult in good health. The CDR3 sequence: CASGVATNEKLFF. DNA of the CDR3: TGTGCCAGCGGGGTGGCAACTAATGAAAAACTGTTTTTT.